The 32 T cell receptor beta chains below were found in one sample sequenced in a study of cytomegalovirus exposure and HLA in healthy donors (dated by TCRdb to the late 2010s). The protocol used for the library was the immunoSEQ multiplex PCR assay. For the multiplex PCR, a mixture combining 60 forward primers for TCR Vbeta segments and 13 reverse primers for TCR Jbeta segments was used. This immuneACCESS table, as held by TCRdb, lists in-frame sequences with V and J called but not all clones. Of the missing ones, under half trace to an unresolved V gene in checked studies; the others have no known cause. The sample table holds around 180,000 clones, of which roughly 80% were seen once. Approximately 2.3% of the sample belongs to the ten largest clones. Sequencing used PBMCs. These receptors were taken from a male donor in good health and CMV-seronegative.

The chain employs TRBV9 and TRBJ2-5, with 8 bases identical to TRBD2. Germline V gene lookup returns CDR1 SGDLS and CDR2 YYNGEE. With V trimmed by 1 base and J by 1 base, 3 bases remained unmatched. CDR3 length: 15 residues. CDR3 loop: CASSVSSGTQETQYF. CDR3 sequence (DNA): TGTGCCAGCAGCGTAAGTAGCGGGACCCAAGAGACCCAGTACTTC.

This chain links TRBV30 with TRBJ2-5, with 8 positions matching TRBD1. Trimming cost V 5 bases and J 11 bases; bases outside gene matches: 10. The germline CDR1 and CDR2 sequences are GTSNPN and SVGIG (reference sequence). The CDR3 is made up of 12 amino acids. CDR3 DNA: TGTGCCTGGGGGGACAGGCCAGGGGCGCAGTACTTC. This codes for CAWGDRPGAQYF.

The chain links TRBV27 to TRBJ1-6; 8 bases agree with TRBD1. The V gene's germline CDR1 is MNHEY and CDR2 SMNVEV (reference sequence). The CDR3 extends over 15 amino acids. Trimming at V came to 0 bases and at J to 10 bases, leaving 5 bases not matched to a gene. CDR3 nucleotide sequence: TGTGCCAGCAGTTTATCGACAGGGGAAGCGTCACCCCTCCACTTT. Translation gives CASSLSTGEASPLHF.

The chain is built from TRBV19 and TRBJ2-1; D remains ambiguous. Trimming removed 3 bases at V and 8 bases at J, with 8 bases between. CDR1 and CDR2 from the germline V gene are LNHDA and SQIVND (reference sequence). There are 12 residues in the CDR3. Written as DNA, the CDR3 is TGTGCCAGTAGTATTCCTAGTGATGAGCAGTTCTTC. It is translated as CASSIPSDEQFF. The full variable domain, completed using reference TRBV19 and TRBJ2-1, is DGGITQSPKYLFRKEGQNVTLSCEQNLNHDAMYWYRQDPGQGLRLIYYSQIVNDFQKGDIAEGYSVSREKKESFPLTVTSAQKNPTAFYLCASSIPSDEQFFGPGTRLTVL.

This chain uses TRBV11-3 with TRBJ2-2, with D possibly TRBD1 on 6 matching bases. The CDR3 is 14 residues long. Germline V gene sequence: CDR1 SGHNT, CDR2 YENEEA. Trimming removed 5 bases at V and 1 base at J, with 8 bases between. CDR3 protein: CASSPGQNTGELFF. The DNA of the CDR3 is TGTGCCAGCAGCCCGGGACAGAACACCGGGGAGCTGTTTTTT.

The chain is built from TRBV2 and TRBJ1-5; 7 bases fit TRBD1. CDR1 and CDR2 from the germline V gene are SNHLY and FYNNEI. V lost 1 base to trimming and J lost 0 bases; unmatched junction nucleotides: 3. CDR3 size: 16 residues. The CDR3 protein is CASSEEQGRSNQPQHF. DNA of the CDR3: TGTGCCAGCAGTGAAGAACAGGGGCGTAGCAATCAGCCCCAGCATTTT.

J is TRBJ2-7 and V is TRBV14, with TRBD2 matching over 10 bases. CDR1 is SGHDN and CDR2 is FVKESK in the germline V gene. Losses at the gene ends were 1 base for V and 6 bases for J; bases not matched to a gene: 6. The CDR3 runs to 15 residues. CDR3 sequence (DNA): TGTGCCAGCAGCCAAGGGAGCGGGAGGGCGATCGAGCAGTACTTC. Its translation: CASSQGSGRAIEQYF.

The chain uses TRBV28 and TRBJ2-5; 9 bases agree with TRBD1. V shed 7 bases, J shed 4 bases, and the junction held 13 bases outside the gene matches. This CDR3 spans 16 amino acids. Germline assignment: CDR1 MDHEN and CDR2 SYDVKM. The CDR3 coding sequence is TGTGCCAGCAACCTCGCCGGGACAGGGATCCCAGAGACCCAGTACTTC. It yields the protein CASNLAGTGIPETQYF.

This sequence joins TRBV28 and TRBJ2-7; 12 nucleotides match TRBD1. Per the germline V gene, CDR1 is MDHEN and CDR2 is SYDVKM. This CDR3 spans 14 amino acids. V lost 2 bases to trimming and J lost 7 bases; unmatched junction nucleotides: 3. DNA of the CDR3: TGTGCCAGCAGTTTAGGGACAGGGGGCGTAGAGCAGTACTTC. It encodes CASSLGTGGVEQYF.

The chain carries TRBV6-5 and TRBJ1-1; D not resolved. Per germline, CDR1 MNHEY and CDR2 SVGAGI. The CDR3 loop spans 11 amino acids. V lost 8 bases and J 0 bases, leaving 4 bases between the germline ends. The CDR3 protein is CASSVNTEAFF. CDR3 sequence (DNA): TGTGCCAGCTCAGTGAACACTGAAGCTTTCTTT.

The J gene is TRBJ2-3, the V gene TRBV10-3; perhaps TRBD1 as D (6 bases). CDR3 size: 15 residues. Germline loops: CDR1 ENHRY, CDR2 SYGVKD. Trimming removed 4 bases from V and 4 bases from J, with 15 bases in between. The CDR3 DNA reads as TGTGCCATCAGTGGGAGGACAGATGGTTCAGATACGCAGTATTTT. Its protein is CAISGRTDGSDTQYF.

The genes are TRBV27 and TRBJ2-6, with 13 nucleotides matching TRBD2. The CDR3 length is 18 residues. With V trimmed by 5 bases and J by 4 bases, 8 bases remained unmatched. Germline lookup yields CDR1 MNHEY and CDR2 SMNVEV (reference sequence). CDR3 nucleotides: TGTGCCAGCAGTATTGGACTAGCGGGGGTAGACGGGGCCAACGTCCTGACTTTC. Its translation: CASSIGLAGVDGANVLTF.

The sample holds one count of this clone. The chain joins TRBV7-3 to TRBJ2-7; 10 nucleotides match TRBD1. Germline CDR1 SGHTA, CDR2 FQGTGA. The CDR3 runs 15 residues. The J segment lost 3 bases and the V segment lost 6 bases, leaving 8 bases of the junction unmatched. The CDR3 nucleotides read TGTGCCAGCAGGTCCGGACAGGGGGTAGACTACGAGCAGTACTTC. This translates into CASRSGQGVDYEQYF. The complete variable domain, with remaining parts taken from reference TRBV7-3 and TRBJ2-7, reads GAGVSQTPSNKVTEKGKYVELRCDPISGHTALYWYRQSLGQGPEFLIYFQGTGAADDSGLPNDRFFAVRPEGSVSTLKIQRTERGDSAVYLCASRSGQGVDYEQYFGPGTRLTVT.

CDR3 in DNA: TGCAGCGTTGGCCGAAGAGGGCAGGCCAACAATGAGCAGTTCTTC. Translating gives CSVGRRGQANNEQFF. The rearrangement links TRBV29-1 to TRBJ2-1; tentatively, D is TRBD2 (5 bases). Trimming took off 4 bases at V and 5 bases at J, with 18 bases between the two ends. CDR1 SQVTM and CDR2 ANQGSEA come from the germline V gene. This CDR3 contains 15 residues.

V and J are TRBV7-9 and TRBJ2-7; the match to TRBD1 covers 12 bases. The germline V gene has CDR1 SEHNR and CDR2 FQNEAQ (reference sequence). Trimming cost V 3 bases and J 5 bases; bases outside gene matches: 8. This CDR3 has 16 amino acids. CDR3 amino acids: CASSFPGTGGGDEQYF. The DNA of the CDR3 is TGTGCCAGCAGCTTCCCCGGGACAGGGGGCGGGGACGAGCAGTACTTC.

The chain is built from TRBV9 and TRBJ1-2, with TRBD1 matching 9 bases. The CDR3 runs 15 residues. V lost 0 bases to trimming and J lost 4 bases; unmatched junction nucleotides: 4. In germline, CDR1 is SGDLS, CDR2 YYNGEE. The CDR3 here is CASSVDRGRSYGYTF. The CDR3 bases are TGTGCCAGCAGCGTAGACAGGGGGCGCAGCTATGGCTACACCTTC.

The gene calls are TRBV12-5 and TRBJ2-1; TRBD1 agrees at 11 bases. The CDR3 contains 16 residues. Germline V gene sequence: CDR1 LGHNT, CDR2 FRNRAP. With 2 bases clipped from V and 7 bases from J, the junction kept 7 bases outside the gene matches. CDR3: CASGLSRDRGGNEQFF. The CDR3 region has the DNA TGTGCTAGTGGTTTGTCCCGGGACAGGGGGGGGAATGAGCAGTTCTTC.

The rearrangement uses TRBV19 and TRBJ1-2, with 7 bases identical to TRBD1. The germline gives CDR1 LNHDA, CDR2 SQIVND (reference sequence). This CDR3 region has 14 residues. Trimming took 1 base from V and 8 from J; bases not matched to a gene: 7. In nucleotides, the CDR3 is TGTGCCAGTAGTATAGTCAACAGGGGAGGAGGCTACACCTTC. Translating it yields CASSIVNRGGGYTF.

V and J are TRBV5-1 and TRBJ1-1; the D gene is possibly TRBD1 (6 bases). This CDR3 spans 14 amino acids. The V end was cut by 2 bases, the J end by 6 bases, with 14 bases between. Germline V gene lookup returns CDR1 SGHRS and CDR2 YFSETQ. CDR3 in DNA: TGCGCCAGCAGCTTTGCAGGGGATGGCCCTGAAGCTTTCTTT. Protein: CASSFAGDGPEAFF. Drawing the rest from reference TRBV5-1 and TRBJ1-1, the complete variable domain is KAGVTQTPRYLIKTRGQQVTLSCSPISGHRSVSWYQQTPGQGLQFLFEYFSETQRNKGNFPGRFSGRQFSNSRSEMNVSTLELGDSALYLCASSFAGDGPEAFFGQGTRLTVV.

V and J are TRBV19 and TRBJ1-5; the match to TRBD1 covers 7 bases. V was clipped by 8 bases and J by 4 bases; unmatched bases: 8. Germline V CDR1 and CDR2: LNHDA, SQIVND (reference sequence). The CDR3 sequence is 14 residues long. The CDR3 nucleotides are TGTGCCAGTGACCGACAGGGCTCAAATCAGCCCCAGCATTTT. Encoded protein: CASDRQGSNQPQHF. The entire variable domain, with the rest obtained from reference TRBV19 and TRBJ1-5, is as follows: DGGITQSPKYLFRKEGQNVTLSCEQNLNHDAMYWYRQDPGQGLRLIYYSQIVNDFQKGDIAEGYSVSREKKESFPLTVTSAQKNPTAFYLCASDRQGSNQPQHFGDGTRLSIL.

V and J are TRBV5-1 and TRBJ2-7; 14 positions match TRBD2. The CDR3 is made up of 19 amino acids. The germline CDR1 and CDR2 sequences are SGHRS and YFSETQ. V was pared by 2 bases and J by 1 base, with 11 bases of the junction left unmatched. This CDR3 reads CASSFTAGTSGSVSYEQYF. Here the CDR3 DNA reads TGCGCCAGCAGCTTCACCGCCGGGACTAGCGGGAGTGTATCCTACGAGCAGTACTTC.

The chain is built from TRBV19 and TRBJ2-1; perhaps TRBD2 as D (7 bases). CDR1 and CDR2 (germline): LNHDA, SQIVND (reference sequence). The CDR3 consists of 12 residues. The V end lost 6 bases, the J end lost 6 bases, and 9 bases lay between the germline ends. The CDR3 reads CASRGGANEQFF. CDR3 nucleotide sequence: TGTGCCAGTAGGGGGGGGGCCAATGAGCAGTTCTTC.

The J gene is TRBJ2-7, the V gene TRBV18; 11 bases match TRBD2. This CDR3 contains 16 residues. The ends lost 5 bases at V and 5 bases at J; junction bases unmatched: 11. Germline V gives CDR1 KGHSH, CDR2 LQKENI. Here the CDR3 DNA reads TGTGCCAGCTCAGCGTTCGGACTAGCGGGTGGTGACGAGCAGTACTTC. It specifies CASSAFGLAGGDEQYF.

The chain has TRBV27 and TRBJ2-7, with 10 nucleotides matching TRBD1. Losses at the gene ends were 6 bases for V and 2 bases for J; bases not matched to a gene: 10. This CDR3 contains 16 residues. CDR1 MNHEY and CDR2 SMNVEV come from the germline V gene (reference sequence). The CDR3 loop is CASSRRVGQGTYEQYF. CDR3 nucleotide sequence: TGTGCCAGCAGCCGACGGGTGGGACAGGGGACCTACGAGCAGTACTTC.

Only a few counts were recorded for this clone. V and J are TRBV4-1 and TRBJ2-7; maybe TRBD1 (6 bases). Per the germline V gene, CDR1 is MGHRA and CDR2 is YSYEKL. The CDR3 has 15 amino acids. V lost 0 bases and J lost 0, with 9 bases in between. The CDR3 here is CASSQDPTGSYEQYF. Here the CDR3 DNA reads TGCGCCAGCAGCCAAGACCCGACAGGCTCCTACGAGCAGTACTTC.

The chain is built from TRBV9 and TRBJ2-5, with 8 nucleotides matching TRBD2. Germline V gene data show CDR1 as SGDLS and CDR2 as YYNGEE. This CDR3 is built from 15 residues. V shed 4 bases and J 1 base; nucleotides not matched to a gene: 6. In DNA form, the CDR3 reads TGTGCCAGCAGCCCCCGCGGGGGGTTCCAAGAGACCCAGTACTTC. It translates to CASSPRGGFQETQYF.

The CDR3 is CASSLSILPYEQYF. CDR3 sequence (DNA): TGTGCCAGCAGCCTCTCTATTCTCCCGTACGAGCAGTACTTC. This rearrangement joins TRBV7-8 to TRBJ2-7; D uncertain. The CDR3 length is 14 residues. Germline V lookup: CDR1 SGHVS, CDR2 FQNEAQ. V was trimmed by 5 bases and J by 4 bases, leaving 15 bases between them.

This clone was detected only a few times. This chain uses TRBV5-6 with TRBJ2-3; possible D gene TRBD1, 6 bases. The CDR3 has 14 residues. Trimming removed 2 bases at V and 5 bases at J, with 12 bases between. The germline CDR1 and CDR2 sequences are SGHDT and YYEEEE. The chain's CDR3 is CASSFNRVRDTQYF. The CDR3 DNA reads as TGTGCCAGCAGCTTCAACAGGGTTCGAGATACGCAGTATTTT.

The V and J genes are TRBV28 and TRBJ1-1; 9 bases are a match to TRBD1. Losses at the gene ends were 4 bases for V and 11 bases for J; bases not matched to a gene: 2. Germline V lookup: CDR1 MDHEN, CDR2 SYDVKM. The length of the CDR3 is 11 residues. The CDR3: CASSSDRGAFF. CDR3 bases: TGTGCCAGCAGTTCTGACAGGGGGGCTTTCTTT.

The chain uses TRBV6-6 and TRBJ2-1; 9 bases line up with TRBD1. Per germline, CDR1 MNHNY and CDR2 SVGAGI (reference sequence). This CDR3 region has 13 residues. V lost 5 bases and J lost 9; bases outside the gene matches: 5. CDR3 DNA: TGTGCCAGCAGTCGCCCGACAGGGGGTGAGCAGTTCTTC. Translating gives CASSRPTGGEQFF.

The chain has TRBV9 and TRBJ2-3; D may be TRBD2 (6 bases). Between the trimmed V and J ends, which lost 3 bases and 0 bases, there was a span of 11 bases. The V gene's germline CDR1 is SGDLS and CDR2 YYNGEE. This CDR3 region has 15 residues. The CDR3 DNA reads TGTGCCAGCAGCGCTAGCGCCCTAAGCACAGATACGCAGTATTTT. It encodes CASSASALSTDTQYF.

The chain employs TRBV7-8 and TRBJ2-1, with 7 bases lining up with TRBD2. CDR1 and CDR2 (germline): SGHVS, FQNEAQ. J lost 3 bases, V lost 3 bases, and 2 bases had no gene match. This CDR3 region has 14 residues. In nucleotides, the CDR3 is TGTGCCAGCAGCTTCGGCGGGGGCTACAATGAGCAGTTCTTC. Residues: CASSFGGGYNEQFF.